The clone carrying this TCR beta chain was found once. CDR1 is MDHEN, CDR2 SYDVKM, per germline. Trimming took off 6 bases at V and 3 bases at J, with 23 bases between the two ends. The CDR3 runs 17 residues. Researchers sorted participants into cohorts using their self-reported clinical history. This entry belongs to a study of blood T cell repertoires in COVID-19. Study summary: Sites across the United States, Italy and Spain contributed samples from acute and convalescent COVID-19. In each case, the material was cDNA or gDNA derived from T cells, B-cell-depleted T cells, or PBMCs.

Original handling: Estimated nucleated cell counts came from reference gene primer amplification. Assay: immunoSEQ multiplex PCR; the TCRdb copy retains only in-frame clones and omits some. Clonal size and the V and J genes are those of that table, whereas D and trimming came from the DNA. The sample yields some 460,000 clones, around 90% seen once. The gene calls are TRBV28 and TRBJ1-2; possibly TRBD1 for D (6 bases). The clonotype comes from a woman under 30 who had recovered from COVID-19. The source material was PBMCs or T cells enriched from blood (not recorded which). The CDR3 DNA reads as TGTGCCAGCAGCTTAAGGTTGAGGGGGAACAGAGACTATGGCTACACCTTC. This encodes CASSLRLRGNRDYGYTF.